This record covers a single TCR beta chain. No antigen is known for it. These data come from a study of Tregs in tolerant kidney transplant recipients. Across the whole study: FACS sorting followed a roughly six-day coculture of CFSE-labeled recipient PBMCs with irradiated graft donor PBMCs. Study results and limitations: The small number of patients limits these findings pending further validation. Activated donor B cell expansion appeared to reveal the most relevant donor-specific TCRbeta repertoire.

The CDR3 covers 12 residues. The V and J ends lost 5 bases and 2 bases respectively, with 7 bases between them. Germline V gene sequence: CDR1 SGHAT, CDR2 FQNNGV. The method was immunoSEQ multiplex PCR; TCRdb's version includes in-frame clones alone and lacks a portion of them. Of 8,000 to 9,500 clones in the sample, roughly half were seen once. The genes are TRBV11-2 and TRBJ2-7; unclear D gene. The sequenced sample consisted of CD4+ T cells from blood cultured with allogeneic cells. This sequence originates from a human donor in good health. CDR3 DNA sequence: TGTGCCAGCAGCGGCGTTACCTACGAGCAGTACTTC. This encodes CASSGVTYEQYF.